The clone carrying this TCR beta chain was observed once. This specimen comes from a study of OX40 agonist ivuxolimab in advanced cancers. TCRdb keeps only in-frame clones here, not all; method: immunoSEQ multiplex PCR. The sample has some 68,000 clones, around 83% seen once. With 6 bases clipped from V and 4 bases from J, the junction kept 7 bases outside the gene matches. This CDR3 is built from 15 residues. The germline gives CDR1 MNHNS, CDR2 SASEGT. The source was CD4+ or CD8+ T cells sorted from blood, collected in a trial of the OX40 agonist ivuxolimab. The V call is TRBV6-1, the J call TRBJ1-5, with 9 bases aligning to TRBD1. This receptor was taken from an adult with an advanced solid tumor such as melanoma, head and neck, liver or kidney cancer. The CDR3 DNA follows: TGTGCCAGCAGGGACAGGGGACGGACAAATCAGCCCCAGCATTTT. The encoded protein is CASRDRGRTNQPQHF.